The clone carrying this TCR beta chain has just one count. In the original analysis: The assay estimated nucleated cells by amplifying reference gene primers. Assay used: immunoSEQ multiplex PCR; TCRdb lists only in-frame clones, some missing. Clonal size and the V and J genes are those of that table, whereas D and trimming came from the DNA. Of about 50,000 clones listed, over 80% are singletons. This sample is part of a study of blood T cell repertoires in COVID-19. As for the study in general: COVID-19 samples collected from the United States, Italy and Spain covered acute and convalescent phases. The cDNA or gDNA used as material had been derived from T cells, B-cell-depleted T cells, or PBMCs.

The CDR3 is made up of 16 amino acids. V lost 5 bases, J lost 4 bases, and 10 bases stayed unmatched. In germline, CDR1 is MNHEY, CDR2 SMNVEV (reference sequence). The chain couples TRBV27 to TRBJ2-1, with 8 bases aligning to TRBD1. The sequenced material came from peripheral blood. The TCR sequence derives from a man in his forties or fifties with acute or convalescent COVID-19. In nucleotides, the CDR3 is TGTGCCAGCAGTCACGACGGACAGGGCTTGTACAATGAGCAGTTCTTC. This translates into CASSHDGQGLYNEQFF.